The rows below give T cell receptor beta chains drawn from one sample of a study of T cell responses to AZD1222 COVID-19 vaccine. Generated by immunoSEQ multiplex PCR, the TCRdb table keeps only in-frame clones and is missing some. The repertoire holds approximately 150,000 clones, around 94% seen once, with 9.5% to 15% in the top ten. Sequencing used peripheral blood, obtained after recovery from COVID-19. These receptors came from an adult who had recovered from COVID-19. Each CDR3 is given with its conserved first and last residue. The D gene is left open where the match is weak. Some rows mark clone size as missing; the rest say once, few, many or name a class of expanded clone.

j_call,d_call,cdr3_length,v_call,clone_size,cdr3_nt,cdr3_aa
TRBJ2-1,-,18,TRBV2,-,TGTGCCAGCAGTGAAGGTGCTAGCGCCACCAGCTCCTACAATGAGCAGTTCTTC,CASSEGASATSSYNEQFF
TRBJ2-7,-,14,TRBV28,-,TGTGCCAGCAGTTCGACAGGTCATTTTCACGAGCAGTACTTC,CASSSTGHFHEQYF
TRBJ2-7,-,12,TRBV6-2/TRBV6-3,-,TGTGCCAGCAGTTACGTTGTTTGGGAGCAGTACTTC,CASSYVVWEQYF
TRBJ1-2,TRBD1,16,TRBV27,-,TGTGCCAGCAGCGCTGAGGGACAGGGGTTACGTTATGGCTACACCTTC,CASSAEGQGLRYGYTF
TRBJ1-2,-,11,TRBV30,-,TGTGCCTGGAGTGTAAACTATGGCTACACCTTC,CAWSVNYGYTF
TRBJ2-7,-,16,TRBV6-5,-,TGTGCCAGCAGTTACTCGCGGGGATCAAGAAACTACGAGCAGTACTTT,CASSYSRGSRNYEQYF
TRBJ1-3,TRBD1,17,TRBV13,few,TGTGCCAGCAGCTTAGTCGGGACAGGGGTGTTGGGAAACACCATATATTTT,CASSLVGTGVLGNTIYF
TRBJ1-1,-,15,TRBV7-9,-,TGTGCCAGCACCCCCCCCGGGGCGGGTAACACTGAAGCTTTCTTT,CASTPPGAGNTEAFF
TRBJ2-7,-,14,TRBV5-1,-,TGCGCCAGCAGCTTGACAGGGAGGGCCTACGAGCAGTACTTC,CASSLTGRAYEQYF
TRBJ2-7,TRBD2,16,TRBV28,many,TGTGCCAGCAGTTTGGAACTAGCGGGAGCTGACTACGAGCAGTACTTC,CASSLELAGADYEQYF
TRBJ2-3,-,15,TRBV28,-,TGTGCCAGCAGTCCTCGGGACTTCCCTCGGGTCACGCAGTATTTT,CASSPRDFPRVTQYF
TRBJ2-7,-,14,TRBV5-1,-,-,CASILDYTAYEQYF
TRBJ2-7,TRBD2,16,TRBV27,-,TGTGCCAGCAGTCCGACCTCCCTAGCGGGAGTAGCCGAGCAGTACTTC,CASSPTSLAGVAEQYF
TRBJ2-1,-,13,TRBV28,-,TGTGCCAGCAGTTTATGGGAAAGCGGTGAGCAGTTCTTC,CASSLWESGEQFF
TRBJ2-7,-,14,TRBV10-1,-,TGCGCCAGCAGTGAGGGGCAGGCCTTAGCTCAGCAGTACTTC,CASSEGQALAQQYF
TRBJ2-7,-,16,TRBV11-2,-,TGTGCCAGCAGACCCGGCGGCAGGCTGGCCCCCTACGAGCAGTACTTC,CASRPGGRLAPYEQYF
TRBJ1-3,-,19,TRBV6-6,-,TGTGCCAGCAGTCGCGGGGTCGAGGGGCGTAGGAGCTCTGGAAACACCATATATTTT,CASSRGVEGRRSSGNTIYF
TRBJ2-3,TRBD2,17,TRBV7-9,-,TGTGCCAGCAGCTTACCGGCTAGCGGGAGGGCCAAGGATACGCAGTATTTT,CASSLPASGRAKDTQYF
TRBJ1-5,-,15,TRBV4-1,few,TGCGCCAGCAGCCAATCGGGCAGTCCCAATCAACCCCAGCATTTT,CASSQSGSPNQPQHF
TRBJ2-7,TRBD1,13,TRBV3-1/TRBV3-2,-,TGTGCCAGCAGCCATACAGGGGATGGAGAGCAGTACTTC,CASSHTGDGEQYF
TRBJ1-6,-,15,TRBV28,-,TGTGCCAGCAGTGCCAGGGAGGTCTATAATTCACCCCTCCACTTT,CASSAREVYNSPLHF
TRBJ2-7,-,18,TRBV6-2/TRBV6-3,-,TGTGCCAGCAGTTCCCTTAACCCGGGGGCCGTTCAAACCTACGAGCAGTACTTC,CASSSLNPGAVQTYEQYF
TRBJ2-7,-,16,TRBV24-1,-,TGTGCCACCAGTGATTTGGCAGAATCTTGCTCCTACGAGCAGTACTTC,CATSDLAESCSYEQYF
TRBJ1-2,-,14,TRBV7-9,-,TGTGCCAGCAGCTCCGGACAGCCAGGATATGGCTACACCTTC,CASSSGQPGYGYTF
TRBJ2-7,-,12,TRBV2,-,TGTGCCAGCAAGGGCAGCTCCTACGAGCAGTACTTC,CASKGSSYEQYF
TRBJ2-5,TRBD2,14,TRBV29-1,-,TGCAGCGTTACCGGGACTAGCGGCCAAGAGACCCAGTACTTC,CSVTGTSGQETQYF
TRBJ2-7,TRBD2,16,TRBV4-1,-,TGCGCCAGCAGCCAAGATCCGACTAGCGAGAAAAACGAGCAGTACTTC,CASSQDPTSEKNEQYF
TRBJ1-5,-,15,TRBV24-1,-,TGTGCCACCAGTGATTCCGGACGGGCCAATCAGCCCCAGCATTTT,CATSDSGRANQPQHF
TRBJ2-7,TRBD2,17,TRBV18,-,TGTGCCAGCTCACCACCGGTGGCGGGAGGGCCGGCCTACGAGCAGTACTTC,CASSPPVAGGPAYEQYF
TRBJ2-2,TRBD1,14,TRBV19,-,TGTGCCAGTAGTAGCGGACAGGGCACCGGGGAGCTGTTTTTT,CASSSGQGTGELFF
TRBJ2-7,-,12,TRBV5-8,-,TGTGCCAGCAGCTTGCGTACCTACGAGCAGTACTTC,CASSLRTYEQYF
TRBJ2-5,-,12,TRBV19,-,TGTGCCAGTAGTATCCTGGGGGAGACCCAGTACTTC,CASSILGETQYF
TRBJ1-2,-,15,TRBV19,-,TGTGCCAGTAGTTATACCCTAGGACACATCTATGGCTACACCTTC,CASSYTLGHIYGYTF
TRBJ2-3,-,16,TRBV19,-,TGTGCCAGTAGTATAGGGCTAGCCGGAGCCACAGATACGCAGTATTTT,CASSIGLAGATDTQYF
TRBJ2-1,TRBD2,15,TRBV5-1,-,TGCGCCAGCAGCTTGGGAGCGGGAGCCCGCAATGAGCAGTTCTTC,CASSLGAGARNEQFF
TRBJ1-1,-,15,TRBV11-2,-,TGTGCCAGCAGCTTAGATAGGGTAGGGAGCACTGAAGCTTTCTTT,CASSLDRVGSTEAFF
TRBJ1-5,-,18,TRBV4-1,-,TGCGCCAGCAGCCAAGGGCTCCGGGCAGGGGCTGGCAATCAGCCCCAGCATTTT,CASSQGLRAGAGNQPQHF
TRBJ1-5,-,20,TRBV28,-,TGTGCCAGCAGTTTAATAGGTGGCAGGGTAGGGTCCTCCGGCAATCAGCCCCAGCATTTT,CASSLIGGRVGSSGNQPQHF
TRBJ2-4,TRBD2,21,TRBV2,-,TGTGCCAGCAGTGCCTCCGGGACTAGCGGGCCCCTGGGCCTAGCCAAAAACATTCAGTACTTC,CASSASGTSGPLGLAKNIQYF
TRBJ2-7,TRBD2,16,TRBV13,-,TGTGCCAGCAGCTCAGCGGGGGGACTAGCGGGTGACGAGCAGTACTTC,CASSSAGGLAGDEQYF
TRBJ2-3,-,13,TRBV3-1/TRBV3-2,once,TGTGCCAGCAGCCAAGTTGCGGGAGATACGCAGTATTTT,CASSQVAGDTQYF